The clone carrying this T cell receptor beta chain came up many times. Antigen unknown. The data were obtained in a study of T-cell reconstitution after alpha-beta-depleted transplantation in children. Study-level findings and limits: T-cell numbers and diversity one year post-transplant derived largely from freshly generated T cells.

V was pared by 1 base and J by 1 base, with 7 bases between. Germline CDR1 SGHVS, CDR2 FQNEAQ. This CDR3 has 14 residues. The library targeted TCRbeta and was prepared with unique molecular identifiers. TCRdb reprocessed the PCR reads via MiXCR and lists one record per CDR3 protein. This sample has around 110,000 distinct CDR3 sequences, with about a tenth found just once. The chain is built from TRBV7-8 and TRBJ2-5; perhaps TRBD1 as D (5 bases). Source: PBMCs, taken before TCRalphabeta/CD19-depleted stem cell transplant. The origin of this receptor is a boy aged 2-15 years with acute lymphoblastic leukemia, due to receive a stem cell transplant. CDR3 sequence (DNA): TGTGCCAGCAGCTTAGAGGGGTTCCAAGAGACCCAGTACTTC. It is translated as CASSLEGFQETQYF.